This is a list of T cell receptor beta chains from one sample in a study of multiple sclerosis patients with progressive multifocal leukoencephalopathy. The data were produced by immunoSEQ multiplex PCR, yet TCRdb's version contains in-frame clones alone and is incomplete. There are roughly 31,000 clones in the sample; 89% occur only once, and roughly 1.5% lies in the top ten. Sequencing was carried out using PBMCs. These receptors originate from a human donor with multiple sclerosis. The CDR3 runs from the conserved cysteine through the conserved F or W. The D gene is left open where the match is weak. Not every row has a clone size; where given, it reads once, few, many or a size class.

J gene	clone size	V gene	CDR3 length	D gene	CDR3 DNA	CDR3 protein
TRBJ2-7	once	TRBV5-4	13	TRBD1	TGTGCCACCCGGGGACAGGGAAACCACGAGCAGTACTTC	CATRGQGNHEQYF
TRBJ2-2	-	TRBV6-1	12	-	TGTGCCAGCAGTACGAACACCGGGGAGCTGTTTTTT	CASSTNTGELFF
TRBJ1-2	-	TRBV5-1	14	-	TGCGCCAGCAGCTTATCGGGGGACAACTATGGCTACACCTTC	CASSLSGDNYGYTF
TRBJ1-3	-	TRBV30	15	-	TGTGCCTGGAGGCGAACCCCCGAGAAGGGAAACACCATATATTTT	CAWRRTPEKGNTIYF
TRBJ2-1	-	TRBV6-5	13	TRBD2	TGTGCCAGCAGGGCGGGAGCCTACAATGAGCAGTTCTTC	CASRAGAYNEQFF
TRBJ2-4	-	TRBV2	17	-	TGTGCCAGCAGTGAATGGTGGCTAGGTTTCGGCAAAAACATTCAGTACTTC	CASSEWWLGFGKNIQYF
TRBJ1-5	-	TRBV19	14	TRBD1	TGTGCCAGTAGACGACAGGGAACGGATCAGCCCCAGCATTTT	CASRRQGTDQPQHF
TRBJ2-7	-	TRBV6-6	14	-	TGTGCCAGCAGTTACAGGGTGAACAACTACGAGCAGTACTTC	CASSYRVNNYEQYF
TRBJ2-3	-	TRBV2	15	TRBD2	TGTGCCAGCGGGGCCGGGACTAGCGGCACAGATACGCAGTATTTT	CASGAGTSGTDTQYF
TRBJ2-1	-	TRBV6-4	15	TRBD2	TGTGCCAGCAGTGACTCTAGCGGGTCCTACAATGAGCAGTTCTTC	CASSDSSGSYNEQFF
TRBJ1-5	few	TRBV9	12	-	TGTGCCAGCAGCGGAACCTCGGGGCCCCAGCATTTT	CASSGTSGPQHF
TRBJ2-2	-	TRBV2	15	-	TGTGCCTATCTAGGAAGTCAGTCCAACACCGGGGAGCTGTTTTTT	CAYLGSQSNTGELFF
TRBJ2-6	-	TRBV6-6	16	-	TGTGCCAGCAGTTACTCGAACGGGGCTGGGGCCAACGTCCTGACTTTC	CASSYSNGAGANVLTF
TRBJ2-5	-	TRBV6-5	13	-	TGTGCCACGAGGGGGGCGTACCAAGAGACCCAGTACTTC	CATRGAYQETQYF
TRBJ2-7	few	TRBV7-2	11	-	TGTGCCAGCAGCCCAGCCTACGAGCAGTACTTC	CASSPAYEQYF
TRBJ2-7	-	TRBV15	13	-	TGTGCCACCAGCAGAGCCGGGGTCAGCGAGCAGTACTTC	CATSRAGVSEQYF
TRBJ1-1	-	TRBV7-9	14	TRBD1	TGTGCCAGCAGCTTAGAAGGGACAGGGAGTGAAGCTTTCTTT	CASSLEGTGSEAFF
TRBJ1-5	-	TRBV28	14	-	TGTGCCAGCAGCCCCTACAGGGTCGATCAGCCCCAGCATTTT	CASSPYRVDQPQHF
TRBJ1-5	-	TRBV19	14	-	TGTGCCAGTAGTATGGGGGGAACTTATCAGCCCCAGCATTTT	CASSMGGTYQPQHF
TRBJ2-7	-	TRBV7-9	17	TRBD2	TGTGCCAGCAGTCACGGGACTAGCGGGGAATTCCTGTACGAGCAGTACTTC	CASSHGTSGEFLYEQYF
TRBJ1-2	-	TRBV29-1	14	-	TGCAGCGTCACCGGGTCGAAAGGTGGCTATGGCTACACCTTC	CSVTGSKGGYGYTF
TRBJ2-7	-	TRBV27	16	TRBD1	TGTGCCAGCAGTTTTCGTACCGGGACAGGTTACTACGAGCAGTACTTC	CASSFRTGTGYYEQYF